These 10 T cell receptor beta chains originate from one sample sequenced in a study of PD-1 blockade in classical Hodgkin lymphoma. Sequenced by immunoSEQ multiplex PCR; TCRdb stores in-frame clones only, minus some. Altogether about 9,500 clones are present, approximately 90% being singletons, with the ten largest covering approximately 15%. Sample time point: newly diagnosed, previously untreated cHL patient sample. It was by magnetic negative selection that CD8+ T cells were isolated from thawed PBMCs. The sequencing sample was made of CD8+ T cells from blood. The receptor set was obtained from a human donor with classical Hodgkin lymphoma.

The chain couples TRBV28 to TRBJ2-7; 7 nucleotides match TRBD1. The CDR3 runs 16 residues. The germline V gene encodes CDR1 MDHEN and CDR2 SYDVKM. The ends lost 5 bases at V and 6 bases at J; junction bases unmatched: 16. DNA of the CDR3: TGTGCCAGCAGTCCACCCTCGGGCAGGGGGAAAATCGAGCAGTACTTC. Amino acids: CASSPPSGRGKIEQYF.

CDR3 protein: CATSREGSGTEAFF. The CDR3 DNA reads TGTGCCACCAGCAGAGAGGGGTCGGGCACTGAAGCTTTCTTT. The chain employs TRBV15 and TRBJ1-1; D gene uncertain. V was clipped by 0 bases and J by 4 bases, with 9 bases between them. The germline gives CDR1 LNHNV, CDR2 YYDKDF (reference sequence). CDR3 size: 14 residues.

CDR3 sequence: CASSLVHTVRPYEQYF. The CDR3 nucleotides are TGTGCCAGCAGCTTAGTCCACACGGTCCGACCCTACGAGCAGTACTTC. This rearrangement joins TRBV7-2 to TRBJ2-7; no clear D. This CDR3 has 16 residues. Germline values: CDR1 SGHTA, CDR2 FQGNSA. Deletions cut 1 base from V and 2 bases from J, with 15 bases between. The variable domain in full, completed from reference TRBV7-2 and TRBJ2-7, reads GAGVSQSPSNKVTEKGKDVELRCDPISGHTALYWYRQSLGQGLEFLIYFQGNSAPDKSGLPSDRFSAERTGGSVSTLTIQRTQQEDSAVYLCASSLVHTVRPYEQYFGPGTRLTVT.

The chain employs TRBV7-2 and TRBJ1-2; D remains unclear. CDR3 size: 17 residues. With 2 bases removed from V and 5 bases from J, the gap between germline ends came to 21 bases. The V gene's germline CDR1 is SGHTA and CDR2 FQGNSA. CDR3 in amino acids: CASSLTPPQVSGYGYTF. For the CDR3, the DNA is TGTGCCAGCAGCTTAACCCCTCCCCAGGTATCTGGGTATGGCTACACCTTC.

The chain has TRBV5-1 and TRBJ1-2; 11 bases fit TRBD1. V lost 4 bases to trimming and J lost 6 bases; unmatched junction nucleotides: 11. Germline CDR1 reads SGHRS; CDR2 reads YFSETQ. The CDR3 has 16 amino acids. This CDR3 reads CASSPRSGTGGHGYTF. CDR3 coding DNA: TGCGCCAGCAGCCCCCGGAGTGGGACAGGGGGGCATGGCTACACCTTC.

The J gene is TRBJ2-1, the V gene TRBV6-5; D not resolved. The CDR3 covers 14 residues. The germline V gene has CDR1 MNHEY and CDR2 SVGAGI. V lost 0 bases and J 6 bases, leaving 9 bases between the germline ends. DNA for the CDR3: TGTGCCAGCAGTTACTCGCGGAAGGGCAATGAGCAGTTCTTC. Protein sequence: CASSYSRKGNEQFF.

The V gene is TRBV25-1, the J gene TRBJ1-5; D is undetermined. CDR1 and CDR2 (germline): MGHDK, SYGVNS. CDR3 size: 16 residues. Trimming took off 2 bases at V and 1 base at J, with 12 bases between the two ends. This chain's CDR3 is CASSEGGWASNQPQHF. The CDR3 DNA reads TGTGCCAGCAGTGAAGGAGGGTGGGCCAGCAATCAGCCCCAGCATTTT. Looking up the rest from reference TRBV25-1 and TRBJ1-5 gives the full variable domain: EADIYQTPRYLVIGTGKKITLECSQTMGHDKMYWYQQDPGMELHLIHYSYGVNSTEKGDLSSESTVSRIRTEHFPLTLESARPSHTSQYLCASSEGGWASNQPQHFGDGTRLSIL.

This clone was recorded a few times. The chain recombines TRBV30 with TRBJ2-7, with D possibly being TRBD1 or TRBD2 (5 bases each). Between the trimmed V and J ends, which lost 5 bases and 7 bases, there was a span of 18 bases. The germline V gene encodes CDR1 GTSNPN and CDR2 SVGIG (reference sequence). The CDR3 extends over 13 amino acids. CDR3 bases: TGTGCCTGGGGGGACCTCGATTTTGTGGAGCAGTACTTC. Protein: CAWGDLDFVEQYF.

CDR3 coding DNA: TGTGCCAGCACGGGACAAAAATTGAATAGCAATCAGCCCCAGCATTTT. It translates to CASTGQKLNSNQPQHF. The chain joins TRBV9 to TRBJ1-5, with D perhaps TRBD1 (6 bases). Germline CDR1 and CDR2: SGDLS and YYNGEE. The CDR3 runs to 16 residues. The V gene lost 6 bases and the J gene lost 0 bases, with 16 bases spanning the gap.

This clone showed up just once. This chain uses TRBV7-6 with TRBJ2-3, with 8 bases that match TRBD1. Germline V CDR1 and CDR2: SGHVS, FNYEAQ. The V segment lost 1 base and the J segment 2 bases; nucleotides outside the gene matches: 8. There are 17 residues in the CDR3. The CDR3 nucleotides read TGTGCCAGCAGCTTAGAAGTCGGGACAGGAGACACAGATACGCAGTATTTT. Its translation: CASSLEVGTGDTDTQYF.